A selection of T cell receptor beta chains follows, all from one sample in a study of blood T cells in healthy people across ages. TCRdb recomputed calls from the 5' RACE reads with MiXCR, one row per CDR3 protein. The sample includes around 1,900,000 distinct CDR3 sequences, about two fifths of them seen just once. The sequenced sample was blood. Receptor source: a human donor in good health. Each CDR3 is given with its conserved first and last residue. The D gene is left open where the match is weak. The listing skips clone size in some rows; elsewhere it reads once, few, many or a size class.

CDR3 DNA	CDR3 protein	D gene	J gene	clone size	V gene
TGTGCCAGCAGCCCCGGGCCCAGGACTAGCGGGGGTGATGAGCAGTTCTTC	CASSPGPRTSGGDEQFF	TRBD2	TRBJ2-1	few	TRBV7-2
TGTGCCAGCAGCCCAAGAGGGGACTACCCTTACAATGAGCAGTACTTC	CASSPRGDYPYNEQYF	TRBD2	TRBJ2-4	NA	TRBV9
TGCAGCGTGGGCGGGAGTGGAAAGCAGTACTTC	CSVGGSGKQYF	TRBD2	TRBJ2-5	NA	TRBV29-1
TGCGCCAGCAGCTTTATAGAGGGGAGAGGCTACACCTTC	CASSFIEGRGYTF	NA	TRBJ1-2	NA	TRBV5-1
TGTGCCAGCAGTTCGACAGTGTACACTGAAGCTTTCTTT	CASSSTVYTEAFF	NA	TRBJ1-1	few	TRBV27
TGCGCCAGCAGTCAATCCTTTAACTATGGCTACACCTTC	CASSQSFNYGYTF	NA	TRBJ1-2	NA	TRBV4-1
TGTGCCAGCAGCTCCCCCCAATACTCTGGCTACACCTTC	CASSSPQYSGYTF	NA	TRBJ1-2	NA	TRBV11-1
TGCAGTGCTACTGCAGGGAGCCTTATATCTGAAGCTTTCTTT	CSATAGSLISEAFF	NA	TRBJ1-1	NA	TRBV20-1
TGTGCCAGCAGCCAATTTCTAGCGGACTACGAGCAGTACTTC	CASSQFLADYEQYF	TRBD2	TRBJ2-7	NA	TRBV3-1
TGTGCCAGCAGCTATGTTCAATATACGCAGTATTTT	CASSYVQYTQYF	NA	TRBJ2-3	NA	TRBV28
TGTGCCAGCAGTATAATGGGGGGGACGGGGTACAATGAGCAGTTCTTC	CASSIMGGTGYNEQFF	TRBD2	TRBJ2-1	NA	TRBV7-6
TGCGCCAGCAGCCCGTACCTCGGAGCGGGGGCCTACAATGAGCAGTTCTTC	CASSPYLGAGAYNEQFF	TRBD2	TRBJ2-1	NA	TRBV4-3
TGCAGTGCCGTGGGGGGGCCCGCGGTGCGAGGCAATCAGCCCCAGCATTTT	CSAVGGPAVRGNQPQHF	NA	TRBJ1-5	NA	TRBV20-1
TGCAGTGCTAGAGATTTTCAAATTCCGAACACTGAAGCTTTCTTT	CSARDFQIPNTEAFF	NA	TRBJ1-1	NA	TRBV20-1
TGCGCCAACAGCCATTCTACAGACAGGCCGGAGACCCAGTACTTC	CANSHSTDRPETQYF	NA	TRBJ2-5	NA	TRBV4-3
TGTGCCATCAGTATTAACCGGGACACCGGGGAGCTGTTTTTT	CAISINRDTGELFF	NA	TRBJ2-2	NA	TRBV10-3
TGTGCCAGCAGCTCTAGGCCCCTCCTAGGAGTCCGTAGCACAGATACGCAGTATTTT	CASSSRPLLGVRSTDTQYF	NA	TRBJ2-3	NA	TRBV7-2
TGTGCCATCAGCGCGCGTGACCCAGACACCGGGGAGCTGTTTTTT	CAISARDPDTGELFF	NA	TRBJ2-2	NA	TRBV10-3
TGTGCCAGCAGTTACCTCAGGGGAGAAGCTTTCTTT	CASSYLRGEAFF	NA	TRBJ1-1	NA	TRBV6-5
TGTGCCAGCTCACCACCGGGGGAGACCCGGTACTTC	CASSPPGETRYF	NA	TRBJ2-7	NA	TRBV18